The present T cell receptor (beta chain) was sequenced within a study of blood T cell repertoires in COVID-19. Study-level information: Spain, Italy and the United States supplied samples that represented acute and convalescent COVID-19.

The V gene's germline CDR1 is GTSNPN and CDR2 SVGIG (reference sequence). With 2 bases removed from V and 6 bases from J, the gap between germline ends came to 8 bases. CDR3 length equals 12 residues. Living in 24 US areas, the participants were between roughly 18 and 89 years of age. Original handling: Reference gene primer amplification yielded estimated nucleated cell counts. Clones were sequenced by immunoSEQ multiplex PCR, and TCRdb holds only the in-frame ones, with some missing. V, J and clone size derive from that table, while D and trimming were established from the DNA sequence. The sample shows some 200,000 clones, 60% to 80% of them seen only once. This clone has a single count.

The receptor's source is a woman between 50 and 59 years old who had recovered from COVID-19. The sequenced sample consisted of PBMCs or T cells enriched from blood (not recorded which). The chain links TRBV30 to TRBJ2-1, with D possibly being TRBD2 (6 bases). Written as DNA, the CDR3 is TGTGCCTGGAGTCGGGGGTCCAATGAGCAGTTCTTC. It is translated as CAWSRGSNEQFF.